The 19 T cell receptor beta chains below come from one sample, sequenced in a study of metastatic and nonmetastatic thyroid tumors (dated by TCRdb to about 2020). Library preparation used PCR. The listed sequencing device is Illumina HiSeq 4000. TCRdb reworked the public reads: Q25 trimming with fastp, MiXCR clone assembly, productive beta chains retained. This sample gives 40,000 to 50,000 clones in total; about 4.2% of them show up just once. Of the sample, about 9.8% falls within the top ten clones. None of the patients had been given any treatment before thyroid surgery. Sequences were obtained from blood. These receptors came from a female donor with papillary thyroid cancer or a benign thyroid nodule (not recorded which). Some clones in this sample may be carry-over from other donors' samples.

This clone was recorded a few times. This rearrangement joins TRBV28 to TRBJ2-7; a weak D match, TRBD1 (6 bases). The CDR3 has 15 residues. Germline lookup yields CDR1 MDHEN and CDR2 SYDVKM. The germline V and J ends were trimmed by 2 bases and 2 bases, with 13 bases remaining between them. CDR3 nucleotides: TGTGCCAGCAGTTTAGTGTACAGGGCAACCTACGAGCAGTACTTC. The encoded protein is CASSLVYRATYEQYF.

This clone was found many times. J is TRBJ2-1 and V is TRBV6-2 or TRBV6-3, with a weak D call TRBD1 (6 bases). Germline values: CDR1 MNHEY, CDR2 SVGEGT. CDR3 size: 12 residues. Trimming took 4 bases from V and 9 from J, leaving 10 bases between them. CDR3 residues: CASSLDRGEQFF. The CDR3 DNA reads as TGTGCCAGCAGTTTGGACAGAGGTGAGCAGTTCTTC.

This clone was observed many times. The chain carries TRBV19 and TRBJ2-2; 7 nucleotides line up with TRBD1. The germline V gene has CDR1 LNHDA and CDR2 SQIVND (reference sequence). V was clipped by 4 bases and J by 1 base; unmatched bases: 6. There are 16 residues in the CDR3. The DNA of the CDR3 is TGTGCCAGTAGTAGACAGGGAATTCGGAACACCGGGGAGCTGTTTTTT. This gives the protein CASSRQGIRNTGELFF.

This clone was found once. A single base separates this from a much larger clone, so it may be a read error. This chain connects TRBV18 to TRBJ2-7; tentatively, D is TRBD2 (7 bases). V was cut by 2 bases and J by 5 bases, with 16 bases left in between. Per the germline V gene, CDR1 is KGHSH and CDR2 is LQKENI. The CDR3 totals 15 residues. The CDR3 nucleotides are TGTGCCAGCTCACCATCGAGGGGGGGTGTGCACGAGCAGTACTTC. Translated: CASSPSRGGVHEQYF. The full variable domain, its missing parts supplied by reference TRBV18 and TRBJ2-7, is NAGVMQNPRHLVRRRGQEARLRCSPMKGHSHVYWYRQLPEEGLKFMVYLQKENIIDESGMPKERFSAEFPKEGPSILRIQQVVRGDSAAYFCASSPSRGGVHEQYFGPGTRLTVT.

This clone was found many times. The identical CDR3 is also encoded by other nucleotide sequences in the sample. The DNA of the CDR3 is TGTGCCAGCAGCTTAGTTCTAGGGGATACGCAGTATTTT. It encodes CASSLVLGDTQYF. The gene calls are TRBV7-8 and TRBJ2-3; D is unclear. The CDR3 runs 13 residues. Trimming cost V 1 base and J 6 bases, with 8 bases left between them. The germline gives CDR1 SGHVS, CDR2 FQNEAQ.

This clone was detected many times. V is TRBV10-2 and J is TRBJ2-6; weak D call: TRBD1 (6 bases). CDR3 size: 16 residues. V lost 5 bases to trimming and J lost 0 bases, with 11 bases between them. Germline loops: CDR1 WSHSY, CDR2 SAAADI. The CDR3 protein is CASSLDSTSGANVLTF. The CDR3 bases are TGCGCCAGCAGTCTGGACAGCACCTCTGGGGCCAACGTCCTGACTTTC.

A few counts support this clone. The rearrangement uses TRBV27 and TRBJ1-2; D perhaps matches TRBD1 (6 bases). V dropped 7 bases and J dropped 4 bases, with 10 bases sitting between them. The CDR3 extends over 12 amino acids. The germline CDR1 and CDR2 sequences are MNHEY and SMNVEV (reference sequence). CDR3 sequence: CASKGQSYGYTF. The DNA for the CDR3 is TGTGCCAGCAAAGGACAGTCCTATGGCTACACCTTC.

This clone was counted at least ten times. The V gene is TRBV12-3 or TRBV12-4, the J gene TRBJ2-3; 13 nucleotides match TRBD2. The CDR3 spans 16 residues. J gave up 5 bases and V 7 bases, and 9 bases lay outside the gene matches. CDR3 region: CASTWTSGSVVDTQYF. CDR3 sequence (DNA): TGTGCCAGCACCTGGACTAGCGGGAGTGTTGTAGATACGCAGTATTTT.

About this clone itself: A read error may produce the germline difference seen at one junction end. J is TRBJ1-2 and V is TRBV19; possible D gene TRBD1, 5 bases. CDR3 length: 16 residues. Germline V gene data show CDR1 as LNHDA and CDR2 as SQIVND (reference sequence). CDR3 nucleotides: TGTGACAGTGTCTGGAAAACAGGCCAGGGAGGATATGGCTACACCTTC. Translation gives CDSVWKTGQGGYGYTF.

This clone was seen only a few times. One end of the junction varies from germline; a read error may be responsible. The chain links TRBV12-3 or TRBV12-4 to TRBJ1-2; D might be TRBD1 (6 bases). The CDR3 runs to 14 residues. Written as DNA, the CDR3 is TGTGCCAGCAACCCCCTGGACATCTTTGGGGGCTACACATTC. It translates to CASNPLDIFGGYTF.

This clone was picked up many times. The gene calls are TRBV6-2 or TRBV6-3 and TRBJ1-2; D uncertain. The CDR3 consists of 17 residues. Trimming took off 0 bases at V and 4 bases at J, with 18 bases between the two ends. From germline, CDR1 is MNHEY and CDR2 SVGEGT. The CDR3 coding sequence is TGTGCCAGCAGTTACTCCCTGCGGATCCGGGCCTTCTATGGCTACACCTTC. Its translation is CASSYSLRIRAFYGYTF.

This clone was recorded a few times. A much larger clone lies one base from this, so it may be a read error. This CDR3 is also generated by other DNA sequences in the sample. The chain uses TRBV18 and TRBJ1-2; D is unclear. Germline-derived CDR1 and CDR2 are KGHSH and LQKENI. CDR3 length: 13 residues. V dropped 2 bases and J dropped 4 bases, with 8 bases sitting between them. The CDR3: CASSPEEAYGYTF. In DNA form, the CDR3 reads TGTGCCAGCTCACCAGAAGAGGCCTATGGCTACACCTTC.

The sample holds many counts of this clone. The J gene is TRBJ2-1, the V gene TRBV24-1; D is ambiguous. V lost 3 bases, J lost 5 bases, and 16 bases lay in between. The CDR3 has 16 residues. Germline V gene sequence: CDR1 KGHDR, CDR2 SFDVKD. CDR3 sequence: CATSDPSAASNNEQFF. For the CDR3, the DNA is TGTGCCACCAGTGATCCCTCGGCCGCTAGTAACAATGAGCAGTTCTTC.

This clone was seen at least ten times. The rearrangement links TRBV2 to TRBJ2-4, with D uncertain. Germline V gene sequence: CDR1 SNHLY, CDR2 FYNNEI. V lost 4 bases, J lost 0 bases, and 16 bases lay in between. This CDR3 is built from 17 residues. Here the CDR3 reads CASSVLIGYLAKNIQYF. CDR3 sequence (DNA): TGTGCCAGCAGTGTTCTAATCGGATACCTAGCCAAAAACATTCAGTACTTC.

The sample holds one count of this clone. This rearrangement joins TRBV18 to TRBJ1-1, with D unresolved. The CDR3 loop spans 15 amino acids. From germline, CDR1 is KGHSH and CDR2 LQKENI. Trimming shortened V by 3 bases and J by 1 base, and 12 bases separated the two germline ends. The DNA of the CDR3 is TGTGCCAGCTCACCCTATGTGTTGTCGAACACTGAAGCTTTCTTT. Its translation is CASSPYVLSNTEAFF.

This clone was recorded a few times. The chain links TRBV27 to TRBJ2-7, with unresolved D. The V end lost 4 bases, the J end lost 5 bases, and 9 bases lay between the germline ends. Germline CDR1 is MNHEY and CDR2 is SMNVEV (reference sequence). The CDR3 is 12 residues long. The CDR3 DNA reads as TGTGCCAGCAGTTATTCCCGGCACGAGCAGTACTTC. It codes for CASSYSRHEQYF.

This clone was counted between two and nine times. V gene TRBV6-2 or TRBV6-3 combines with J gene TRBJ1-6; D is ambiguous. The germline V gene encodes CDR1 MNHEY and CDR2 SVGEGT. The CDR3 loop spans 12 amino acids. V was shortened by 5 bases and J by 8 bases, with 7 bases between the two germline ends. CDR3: CASSAWYSPLHF. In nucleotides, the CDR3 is TGTGCCAGCAGTGCGTGGTATTCACCCCTCCACTTT.

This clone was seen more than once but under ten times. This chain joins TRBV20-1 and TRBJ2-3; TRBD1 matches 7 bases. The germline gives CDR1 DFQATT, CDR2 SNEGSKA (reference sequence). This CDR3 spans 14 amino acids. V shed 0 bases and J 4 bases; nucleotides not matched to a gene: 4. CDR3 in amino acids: CSARDHRGSDTQYF. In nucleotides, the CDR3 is TGCAGTGCTAGAGATCACAGGGGATCAGATACGCAGTATTTT.

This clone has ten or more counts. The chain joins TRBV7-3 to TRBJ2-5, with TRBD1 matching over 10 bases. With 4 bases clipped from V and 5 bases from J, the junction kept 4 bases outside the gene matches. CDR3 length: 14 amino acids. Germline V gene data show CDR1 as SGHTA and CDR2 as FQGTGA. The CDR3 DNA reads TGTGCCAGCAGCTCGACAGGGGGCGGGGAGACCCAGTACTTC. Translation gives CASSSTGGGETQYF.